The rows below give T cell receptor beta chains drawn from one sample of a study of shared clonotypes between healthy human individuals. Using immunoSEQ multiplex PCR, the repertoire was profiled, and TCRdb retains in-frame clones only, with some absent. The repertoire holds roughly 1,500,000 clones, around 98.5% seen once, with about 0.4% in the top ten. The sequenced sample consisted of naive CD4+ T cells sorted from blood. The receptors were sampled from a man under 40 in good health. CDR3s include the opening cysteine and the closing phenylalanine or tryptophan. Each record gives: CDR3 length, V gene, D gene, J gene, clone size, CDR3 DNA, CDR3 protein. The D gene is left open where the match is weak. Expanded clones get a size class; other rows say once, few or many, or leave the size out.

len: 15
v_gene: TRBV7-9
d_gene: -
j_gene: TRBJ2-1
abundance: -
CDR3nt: TGTGCCAGCATCCCAGACCGGGTATCCTACAATGAGCAGTTCTTC
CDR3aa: CASIPDRVSYNEQFF

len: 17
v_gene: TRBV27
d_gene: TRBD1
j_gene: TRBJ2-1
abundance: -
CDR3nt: TGTGCCAGCAGCAACCGGGGAGCCAGGGGGTCCTACAATGAGCAGTTCTTC
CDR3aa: CASSNRGARGSYNEQFF

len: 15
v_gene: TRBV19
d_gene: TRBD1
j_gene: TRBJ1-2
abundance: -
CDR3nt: TGTGCCAGTAGCCCAACCGGGACAGGGGCCTATGGCTACACCTTC
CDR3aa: CASSPTGTGAYGYTF

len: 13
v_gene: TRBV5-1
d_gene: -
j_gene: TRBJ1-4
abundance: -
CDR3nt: TGCGCCAGCAGCCAGAACGAGGGTGAAAAACTGTTTTTT
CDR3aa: CASSQNEGEKLFF

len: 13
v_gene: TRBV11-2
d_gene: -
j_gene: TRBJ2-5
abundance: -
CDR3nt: TGTGCCAGCAGCTTAAACCATCAAGAGACCCAGTACTTC
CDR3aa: CASSLNHQETQYF

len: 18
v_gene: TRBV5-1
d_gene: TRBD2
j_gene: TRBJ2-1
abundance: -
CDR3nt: TGCGCCAGCAGCTTGGAGGGACTATTAGGAAGCTCCTACAATGAGCAGTTCTTC
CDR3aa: CASSLEGLLGSSYNEQFF

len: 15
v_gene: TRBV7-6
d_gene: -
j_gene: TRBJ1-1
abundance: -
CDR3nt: TGTGCCAGCAGCTTCAGTCTTCAGGGAAGCACTGAAGCTTTCTTT
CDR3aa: CASSFSLQGSTEAFF

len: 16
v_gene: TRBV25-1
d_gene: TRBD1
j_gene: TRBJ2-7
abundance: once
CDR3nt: TGTGCCAGCAGCGGCCCCGACAGGGGGGGAACCTACGAGCAGTACTTC
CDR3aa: CASSGPDRGGTYEQYF

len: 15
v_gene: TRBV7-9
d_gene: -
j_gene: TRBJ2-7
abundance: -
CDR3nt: TGTGCCAGCAGCTTATATGGGACATACTCCTACGAGCAGTACTTC
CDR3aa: CASSLYGTYSYEQYF

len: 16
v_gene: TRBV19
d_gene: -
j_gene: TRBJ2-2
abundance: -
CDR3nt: TGTGCCAGTAGTATAGCCGGGGGGCGCCACACCGGGGAGCTGTTTTTT
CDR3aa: CASSIAGGRHTGELFF

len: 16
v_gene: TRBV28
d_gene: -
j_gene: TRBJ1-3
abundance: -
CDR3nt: TGTGCCAGCAGTTTATGGTTTAAGGGATCTGGAAACACCATATATTTT
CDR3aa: CASSLWFKGSGNTIYF

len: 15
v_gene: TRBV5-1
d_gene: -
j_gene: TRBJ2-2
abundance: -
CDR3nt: TGCGCCAGCAGCCCGGGTGCCCTTGACACCGGGGAGCTGTTTTTT
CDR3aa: CASSPGALDTGELFF

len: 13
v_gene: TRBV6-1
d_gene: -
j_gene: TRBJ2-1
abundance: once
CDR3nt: TGTGCCAGCAGTGAACGGCAGGGTTTTGAGCAGTTCTTC
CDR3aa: CASSERQGFEQFF